Sequencing of this T cell receptor (beta chain) was carried out in a study of shared clonotypes between healthy human individuals. The count of this clone is one. This table comes from immunoSEQ multiplex PCR, and its TCRdb copy is limited to in-frame clones, with some not included. The data show more than 400,000 clones, 95% to 96% seen once. CDR1 and CDR2 from the germline V gene are MDHEN and SYDVKM. Trimming pared 3 bases from V and 2 bases from J, leaving 11 bases between. The CDR3 runs 15 residues. The receptor's source is a woman between 25 and 40 years old in good health. The rearrangement uses TRBV28 and TRBJ2-1, with a tentative D call TRBD1 (6 bases). Source material: naive CD4+ T cells sorted from blood. As to subset: CD45RA+ positively selected. CDR3 in amino acids: CASSLGGTTYNEQFF. CDR3 DNA sequence: TGTGCCAGCAGTTTGGGTGGGACAACCTACAATGAGCAGTTCTTC.